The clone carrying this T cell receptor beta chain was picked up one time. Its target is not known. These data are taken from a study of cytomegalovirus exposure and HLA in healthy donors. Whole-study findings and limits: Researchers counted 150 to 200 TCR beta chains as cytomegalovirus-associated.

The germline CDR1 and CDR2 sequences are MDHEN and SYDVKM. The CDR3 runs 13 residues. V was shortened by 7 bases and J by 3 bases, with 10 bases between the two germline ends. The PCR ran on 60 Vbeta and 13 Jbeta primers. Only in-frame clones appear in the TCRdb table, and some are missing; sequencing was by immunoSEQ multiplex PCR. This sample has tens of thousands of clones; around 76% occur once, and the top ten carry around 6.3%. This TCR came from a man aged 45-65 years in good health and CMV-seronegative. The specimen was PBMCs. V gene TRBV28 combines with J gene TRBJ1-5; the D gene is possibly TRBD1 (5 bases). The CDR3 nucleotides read TGTGCCAGCATAGGGGACTTCAATCAGCCCCAGCATTTT. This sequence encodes CASIGDFNQPQHF.